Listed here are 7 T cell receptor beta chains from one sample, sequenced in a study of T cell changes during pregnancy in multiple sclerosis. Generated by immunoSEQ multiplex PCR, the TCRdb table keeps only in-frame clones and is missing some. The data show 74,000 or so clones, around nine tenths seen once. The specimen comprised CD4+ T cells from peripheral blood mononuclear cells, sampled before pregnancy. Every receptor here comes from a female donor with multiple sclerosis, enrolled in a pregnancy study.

The CDR3 DNA sequence: TGTGCCAGCAGTGAAGCGGGACAGGGGAACTATGGCTACACCTTC. Its translation: CASSEAGQGNYGYTF. The V and J genes are TRBV6-1 and TRBJ1-2, with 10 bases matching TRBD1. Germline trimming cut 0 bases from V and 2 bases from J; bases unmatched to any gene: 0. The CDR3 extends over 15 amino acids. Germline V CDR1 and CDR2: MNHNS, SASEGT.

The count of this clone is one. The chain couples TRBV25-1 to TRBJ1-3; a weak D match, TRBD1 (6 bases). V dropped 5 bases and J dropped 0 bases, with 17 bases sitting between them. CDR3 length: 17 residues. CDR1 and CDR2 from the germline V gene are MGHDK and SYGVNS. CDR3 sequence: CASSTWDNKFSGNTIYF. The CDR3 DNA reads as TGTGCCAGCAGTACCTGGGACAACAAATTCTCTGGAAACACCATATATTTT.

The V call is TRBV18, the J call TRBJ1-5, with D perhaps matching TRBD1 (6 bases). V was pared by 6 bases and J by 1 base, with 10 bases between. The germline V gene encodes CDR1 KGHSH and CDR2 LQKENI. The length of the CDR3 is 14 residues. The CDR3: CASSPDRSNQPQHF. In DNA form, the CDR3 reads TGTGCCAGCTCCCCCGACAGGAGCAATCAGCCCCAGCATTTT.

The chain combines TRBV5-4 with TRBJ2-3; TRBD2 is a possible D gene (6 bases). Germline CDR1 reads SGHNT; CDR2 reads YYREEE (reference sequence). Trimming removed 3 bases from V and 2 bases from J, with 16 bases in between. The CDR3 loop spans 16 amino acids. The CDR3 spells CASSSSAGRYTDTQYF. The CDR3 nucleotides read TGTGCCAGCAGCTCCTCGGCGGGGCGCTACACAGATACGCAGTATTTT.

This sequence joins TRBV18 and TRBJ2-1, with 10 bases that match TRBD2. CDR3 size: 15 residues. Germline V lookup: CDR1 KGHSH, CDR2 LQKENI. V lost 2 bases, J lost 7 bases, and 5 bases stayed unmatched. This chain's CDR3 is CASSPKRGGKNEQFF. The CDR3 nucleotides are TGTGCCAGCTCACCAAAGCGGGGGGGCAAAAATGAGCAGTTCTTC.

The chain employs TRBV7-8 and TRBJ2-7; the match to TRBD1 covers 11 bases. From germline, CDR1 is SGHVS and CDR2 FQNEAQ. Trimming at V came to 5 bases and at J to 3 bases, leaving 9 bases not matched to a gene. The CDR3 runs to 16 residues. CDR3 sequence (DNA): TGTGCCAGCAGCCAACCTCGGGACAGGGGGGGCTACGAGCAGTACTTC. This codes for CASSQPRDRGGYEQYF.

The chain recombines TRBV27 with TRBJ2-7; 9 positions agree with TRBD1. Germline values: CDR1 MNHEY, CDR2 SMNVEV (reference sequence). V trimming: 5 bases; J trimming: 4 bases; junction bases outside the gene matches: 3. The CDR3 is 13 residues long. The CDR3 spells CASSHRGQYEQYF. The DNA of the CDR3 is TGTGCCAGCAGTCACAGGGGGCAATACGAGCAGTACTTC.